A selection of T cell receptor beta chains follows, all from one sample in a study of shared clonotypes between healthy human individuals. Profiling relied on immunoSEQ multiplex PCR, and the TCRdb table lists in-frame clones only, not all of them. The data show approximately 1.9 million clones, around 93% seen once. What was sequenced was naive CD8+ T cells from PBMCs. These receptors all come from a man in his late teens or twenties in good health. Some clones in this sample may be carry-over from other donors' samples. The CDR3 runs from the conserved cysteine through the conserved F or W. Each record gives: D gene, clone size, J gene, V gene, CDR3 protein, CDR3 DNA. D genes are given only for firm matches. The size entry is marked missing in some rows and otherwise reads once, few, many or a size class.

>TRBD1|few|TRBJ1-2|TRBV5-8
CASSSGQGDAF
TGTGCCAGCAGCTCCGGACAGGGCGATGCCTTC
>TRBD1|.|TRBJ2-1|TRBV11-3
CADRGGPGSYNEQFF
TGCGCTGACAGGGGAGGACCCGGCTCCTACAATGAGCAGTTCTTC
>.|.|TRBJ2-7|TRBV5-6
CASRQLGDRIMYEQYF
TGTGCCAGCAGGCAGCTCGGGGATCGGATCATGTACGAGCAGTACTTC
>TRBD1|.|TRBJ2-1|TRBV19
CASSIVFWDGQGDYNEQFF
TGTGCCAGTAGTATAGTGTTCTGGGACGGACAGGGTGACTACAATGAGCAGTTCTTC
>TRBD2|.|TRBJ2-1|TRBV19
CASSIGLAGVYEQFF
TGTGCCAGTAGTATCGGACTAGCGGGAGTTTATGAGCAGTTCTTC
>.|.|TRBJ2-1|TRBV14
CASSLGLYNEQFF
TGTGCCAGCAGCCTGGGACTCTACAATGAGCAGTTCTTC
>.|.|TRBJ2-5|TRBV7-9
CASSPSGIQETQYF
TGTGCCAGCAGCCCCAGTGGCATCCAAGAGACCCAGTACTTC
>.|few|TRBJ1-1|TRBV27
CASSLHPDRAEAFF
TGTGCCAGCAGTTTACATCCGGATCGGGCGGAAGCTTTCTTT
>TRBD2|.|TRBJ2-3|TRBV27
CASSSLLAGDLSTDTQYF
TGTGCCAGCAGTTCCCTTCTAGCGGGAGACCTTAGCACAGATACGCAGTATTTT
>.|once|TRBJ2-3|TRBV9
CASSVALPWDDTQYF
TGTGCCAGCAGCGTAGCCCTCCCCTGGGATGATACGCAGTATTTT
>TRBD1|.|TRBJ2-7|TRBV29-1
CSVEVNGPRGHEQYF
TGCAGCGTTGAAGTGAACGGGCCTAGGGGGCACGAGCAGTACTTC
>.|.|TRBJ1-1|TRBV27
CASSLWAGVGTEAFF
TGTGCCAGCAGCCTATGGGCAGGGGTCGGCACTGAAGCTTTCTTT
>.|.|TRBJ1-1|TRBV28
CASSLGRLGTEAFF
TGTGCCAGCAGTTTAGGACGGCTTGGGACTGAAGCTTTCTTT
>.|.|TRBJ2-3|TRBV27
CASSLGDTQYF
TGTGCCAGCAGTCTGGGGGATACGCAGTATTTT
>TRBD1|.|TRBJ1-1|TRBV4-3
CASSDRGTEAFF
TGCGCCAGCAGCGACAGGGGCACTGAAGCTTTCTTT
>.|.|TRBJ1-1|TRBV29-1
CSVTHGSEAFF
TGCAGCGTCACACATGGTTCTGAAGCTTTCTTT
>.|once|TRBJ1-5|TRBV19
CASSPWGGDGNQPQHF
TGTGCCAGTAGTCCGTGGGGGGGGGATGGCAATCAGCCCCAGCATTTT
>.|.|TRBJ2-2|TRBV27
CASSNPRGTGELFF
TGTGCCAGCAGTAACCCTAGGGGGACCGGGGAGCTGTTTTTT
>TRBD1|once|TRBJ2-4|TRBV9
CASSVATGGQNIQYF
TGTGCCAGCAGCGTAGCTACAGGGGGCCAAAACATTCAGTACTTC
>.|once|TRBJ2-5|TRBV6-6
CASNHRVGETQYF
TGTGCCAGCAACCACAGGGTAGGAGAGACCCAGTACTTC
>TRBD2|.|TRBJ2-1|TRBV9
CASSVVAAGAYNEQFF
TGTGCCAGCAGCGTAGTTGCAGCGGGAGCCTACAATGAGCAGTTCTTC
>.|.|TRBJ2-7|TRBV23-1
CASSQLTRTASYEQYF
TGCGCCAGCAGTCAACTAACCCGGACAGCGTCCTACGAGCAGTACTTC
>.|.|TRBJ1-1|TRBV6-5
CASSGRENTEAFF
TGTGCCAGCAGTGGTAGGGAGAACACTGAAGCTTTCTTT
>TRBD2|.|TRBJ2-2|TRBV11-2
CASSSLAGAAGELFF
TGTGCCAGCAGCTCACTAGCGGGAGCGGCCGGGGAGCTGTTTTTT
>.|.|TRBJ2-7|TRBV21-1
CASSPEDKHYEQYF
TGTGCCAGCAGCCCGGAGGACAAGCACTACGAGCAGTACTTC
>.|few|TRBJ1-1|TRBV7-9
CASSSTGPDEAFF
TGTGCCAGCAGTTCTACAGGGCCGGATGAAGCTTTCTTT
>TRBD2|.|TRBJ2-7|TRBV27
CASGLAGFYEQYF
TGTGCCAGCGGCCTAGCGGGATTCTACGAGCAGTACTTC
>.|once|TRBJ2-1|TRBV29-1
CSVEDTFREAYNEQFF
TGCAGCGTTGAAGACACGTTTCGGGAAGCCTACAATGAGCAGTTCTTC
>TRBD1|.|TRBJ2-7|TRBV5-1
CASSLVGQSEQYF
TGCGCCAGCAGCTTGGTGGGACAGTCCGAGCAGTACTTC
>.|.|TRBJ1-1|TRBV30
CAWSVEVRTEAFF
TGTGCCTGGAGTGTAGAGGTGCGCACTGAAGCTTTCTTT
>.|once|TRBJ1-5|TRBV19
CASSITPYSNQPQHF
TGTGCCAGTAGTATTACTCCTTATAGCAATCAGCCCCAGCATTTT
>.|.|TRBJ1-2|TRBV5-8
CASSLIVNYGYTF
TGTGCCAGCAGCTTGATAGTAAACTATGGCTACACCTTC
>.|.|TRBJ1-2|TRBV5-8
CASSRTANYGYTF
TGTGCCAGCAGCCGGACAGCTAACTATGGCTACACCTTC
>TRBD1|.|TRBJ2-1|TRBV7-8
CASTPTGTGIGNEQFF
TGTGCCAGCACCCCCACTGGGACAGGGATCGGGAATGAGCAGTTCTTC
>.|.|TRBJ2-7|TRBV11-2
CASSLTQRYEQYF
TGTGCCAGCAGCTTAACGCAGAGATACGAGCAGTACTTC
>TRBD1|.|TRBJ1-3|TRBV7-9
CASSATGVFSGNTIYF
TGTGCCAGCAGCGCCACAGGGGTATTTTCTGGAAACACCATATATTTT
>.|.|TRBJ2-3|TRBV7-3
CASSLRRASTDTQYF
TGTGCCAGCAGCTTAAGGCGGGCATCCACAGATACGCAGTATTTT
>TRBD1|.|TRBJ2-7|TRBV4-1
CASSLRDSHEQYF
TGCGCCAGCAGCCTAAGGGACAGTCACGAGCAGTACTTC
>TRBD1|once|TRBJ1-4|TRBV19
CASMAPGQGMANEKLFF
TGTGCCAGTATGGCCCCGGGACAGGGCATGGCTAATGAAAAACTGTTTTTT
>TRBD1|once|TRBJ2-7|TRBV27
CASRGVATGTSEQYF
TGTGCCAGCAGAGGAGTAGCGACAGGGACATCCGAGCAGTACTTC
>.|.|TRBJ2-7|TRBV28
CASRSGNAYEQYF
TGTGCCAGCAGGTCGGGGAACGCCTACGAGCAGTACTTC
>.|.|TRBJ2-7|TRBV9
CASSVGGRVGPPYEQYF
TGTGCCAGCAGCGTAGGTGGTAGGGTGGGGCCCCCCTACGAGCAGTACTTC
>TRBD1|once|TRBJ1-2|TRBV29-1
CSVLFIGDSGDYGYTF
TGCAGCGTCCTATTTATTGGGGACAGCGGAGACTATGGCTACACCTTC
>.|.|TRBJ2-7|TRBV4-1
CASSQARTAYEQYF
TGCGCCAGCAGCCAAGCCCGGACAGCCTACGAGCAGTACTTC
>TRBD1|.|TRBJ1-2|TRBV29-1
CSVPSKQGMGYGYTF
TGCAGCGTCCCCAGTAAACAGGGGATGGGATATGGCTACACCTTC
>TRBD2|.|TRBJ2-2|TRBV9
CASSVGTTNTGELFF
TGTGCCAGCAGCGTCGGGACTACCAACACCGGGGAGCTGTTTTTT
>.|once|TRBJ1-1|TRBV19
CASSTKLNTEAFF
TGTGCCAGTAGTACCAAACTGAACACTGAAGCTTTCTTT
>.|.|TRBJ2-7|TRBV16
CASSQAVYEQYF
TGTGCCAGCAGCCAGGCTGTATACGAGCAGTACTTC
>.|.|TRBJ2-7|TRBV1
CTSSQEARQYYEQYF
TGCACCAGCAGCCAAGAAGCTCGACAGTACTACGAGCAGTACTTC
>.|.|TRBJ1-5|TRBV28
CASTQRGIQPQHF
TGTGCCAGCACCCAACGGGGGATTCAGCCCCAGCATTTT
>.|.|TRBJ2-2|TRBV2
CASSESVSGGELFF
TGTGCCAGCAGTGAGTCGGTCTCCGGCGGGGAGCTGTTTTTT
>.|.|TRBJ2-2|TRBV30
CAWTLLGGAGELFF
TGTGCCTGGACTTTATTAGGGGGGGCCGGGGAGCTGTTTTTT
>TRBD1|.|TRBJ2-1|TRBV7-9
CASSLAGQGVCEQFF
TGTGCCAGCAGCTTAGCGGGACAGGGGGTATGTGAGCAGTTCTTC
>.|.|TRBJ1-2|TRBV4-1
CASSRVHRVHEGYTF
TGCGCCAGCAGCCGTGTCCACAGGGTGCACGAAGGCTACACCTTC
>.|.|TRBJ2-3|TRBV6-6
CASSVKTDTQYF
TGTGCCAGCAGTGTAAAGACCGATACGCAGTATTTT
>.|.|TRBJ1-1|TRBV28
CASSLGKNTEAFF
TGTGCCAGCAGTTTAGGAAAGAACACTGAAGCTTTCTTT
>.|.|TRBJ1-5|TRBV28
CASSLFEGSSQPQHF
TGTGCCAGCAGTTTATTCGAGGGATCTAGTCAGCCCCAGCATTTT